This TCR beta chain emerged from a study of PD-1 and CTLA-4 blockade in melanoma. Method: immunoSEQ multiplex PCR; TCRdb's copy keeps in-frame clones and lacks some. The sample carries some 29,000 clones, roughly 89% recorded once. V lost 7 bases and J 1 base, leaving 14 bases between the germline ends. CDR3 length: 14 amino acids. CDR1 and CDR2 (germline): PRHDT, FYEKMQ (reference sequence). The sample here was CD8+ T cells from peripheral blood, taken before anti-PD-1 treatment. V and J are TRBV13 and TRBJ2-7; no reliable D call. The TCR originated in a human donor with melanoma. CDR3 protein: CASTPGQASYEQYF. CDR3 sequence (DNA): TGTGCCAGCACTCCCGGGCAGGCATCCTACGAGCAGTACTTC. The variable domain in full, completed from reference TRBV13 and TRBJ2-7, reads AAGVIQSPRHLIKEKRETATLKCYPIPRHDTVYWYQQGPGQDPQFLISFYEKMQSDKGSIPDRFSAQQFSDYHSELNMSSLELGDSALYFCASTPGQASYEQYFGPGTRLTVT.